This TCR beta chain was identified in a study of cytomegalovirus exposure and HLA in healthy donors. Points from the study as a whole: A later analysis showed HLA-associated TCR beta chains outstripping equally common others in clonal expansion. Presence/absence comparisons presumed near-even sequencing depth among donors. Productive rates of about 90% or about 30% were seen for most TCR beta V segments in an earlier analysis. TCR beta chains numbering some 160 were designated cytomegalovirus-associated.

The PCR used 60 Vbeta and 13 Jbeta primers. The protocol was immunoSEQ multiplex PCR, while the TCRdb copy is restricted to in-frame clones and leaves out a portion. The repertoire holds 160,000 or so clones, with 80% as singletons. As regards this clone: Its target is not known.

This receptor was obtained from a man between 18 and 35 years old in good health and CMV-seropositive. Material: PBMCs.

The chain's CDR3 is CASSLVANYNEQFF. The CDR3 DNA sequence: TGCGCCAGCAGCTTGGTTGCTAACTACAATGAGCAGTTCTTC. The chain links TRBV5-1 to TRBJ2-1; D remains ambiguous. Trimming cost V 0 bases and J 3 bases, with 7 bases left between them. The germline V gene encodes CDR1 SGHRS and CDR2 YFSETQ. This CDR3 comprises 14 residues.